This passage covers 32 T cell receptor beta chains from one sample sequenced in a study of T cell responses to AZD1222 COVID-19 vaccine. Assay used: immunoSEQ multiplex PCR; TCRdb lists only in-frame clones, some missing. The table shows about 160,000 clones, with roughly 94% occurring only once. The material was peripheral blood, obtained on day 0 of AZD1222 vaccination. The source is an adult in good health.

The chain couples TRBV7-3 to TRBJ2-2, with D possibly matching TRBD2 (5 bases). The V and J ends lost 5 bases and 4 bases respectively, with 11 bases between them. CDR3 size: 14 residues. Germline values: CDR1 SGHTA, CDR2 FQGTGA. CDR3 amino acids: CASSLLVSTGELFF. In nucleotides, the CDR3 is TGTGCCAGCAGCCTACTAGTTTCCACCGGGGAGCTGTTTTTT.

The chain is built from TRBV12-3 or TRBV12-4 and TRBJ2-7; D not resolved. The CDR3 length is 13 residues. V lost 5 bases and J 3 bases, leaving 11 bases between the germline ends. The CDR3 nucleotides are TGTGCCAGCAGTCTCGGTTCGGGCTACGAGCAGTACGTC. Translated, it gives CASSLGSGYEQYV.

This chain joins TRBV2 and TRBJ2-3; 10 nucleotides align to TRBD2. V lost 4 bases, J lost 6 bases, and 10 bases stayed unmatched. The CDR3 has 16 residues. CDR1 and CDR2 (germline): SNHLY, FYNNEI. The CDR3 coding sequence is TGTGCCAGCAGTGCCCTAACTAGCGGGAAGGGGGATACGCAGTATTTT. Translation gives CASSALTSGKGDTQYF. The whole variable domain, remainder taken from reference TRBV2 and TRBJ2-3, is EPEVTQTPSHQVTQMGQEVILRCVPISNHLYFYWYRQILGQKVEFLVSFYNNEISEKSEIFDDQFSVERPDGSNFTLKIRSTKLEDSAMYFCASSALTSGKGDTQYFGPGTRLTVL.

In its sample, this clone was seen once. CDR3 region: CASSLMRTRDRGERTEAFF. The CDR3 DNA is TGTGCCAGCAGCTTAATGAGGACCCGGGACAGGGGAGAGCGCACTGAAGCTTTCTTT. The rearrangement joins TRBV7-2 to TRBJ1-1, with 10 nucleotides matching TRBD1. The CDR3 runs to 19 residues. CDR1 is SGHTA, CDR2 FQGNSA, per germline. V shed 2 bases, J shed 4 bases, and the junction held 16 bases outside the gene matches.

The rearrangement links TRBV6-5 to TRBJ2-3; 9 positions agree with TRBD1. The CDR3 contains 14 residues. J lost 3 bases, V lost 6 bases, and 4 bases had no gene match. Germline V CDR1 and CDR2: MNHEY, SVGAGI. The CDR3 protein is CASRGTGRTDTQYF. CDR3 DNA: TGTGCCAGCAGGGGGACAGGGAGAACAGATACGCAGTATTTT.

The rearrangement uses TRBV6-5 and TRBJ1-2; tentative D call: TRBD1 (6 bases). There are 15 residues in the CDR3. Germline CDR1 and CDR2: MNHEY and SVGAGI. V lost 6 bases to trimming and J lost 2 bases, with 16 bases between them. The CDR3 loop reads CASRVEVGQNYGYTF. In DNA form, the CDR3 reads TGTGCCAGCAGGGTAGAGGTGGGACAAAACTATGGCTACACCTTC.

This clone has only one observation. This sequence joins TRBV7-9 and TRBJ2-1, with 8 positions matching TRBD2. This CDR3 is 17 amino acids long. The J segment lost 6 bases and the V segment lost 2 bases, leaving 12 bases of the junction unmatched. The germline V gene encodes CDR1 SEHNR and CDR2 FQNEAQ (reference sequence). CDR3 sequence reads: CASSLSFSVGTSNEQFF. CDR3 coding DNA: TGTGCCAGCAGCTTATCGTTTTCGGTAGGGACTAGCAATGAGCAGTTCTTC.

The chain combines TRBV9 with TRBJ1-2; the D gene is possibly TRBD1 (5 bases). The germline gives CDR1 SGDLS, CDR2 YYNGEE. The CDR3 is 16 residues long. Trimming left V 4 bases short and J 4 bases short, with 20 bases between. The CDR3 loop is CASSKVGAQATYGYTF. The CDR3 nucleotides read TGTGCCAGCAGCAAGGTCGGGGCCCAGGCTACCTATGGCTACACCTTC.

This chain connects TRBV27 to TRBJ2-1, with a tentative D call TRBD2 (7 bases). The CDR3 consists of 13 residues. Trimming stripped 6 bases from V and 3 bases from J, with 9 bases between. The V gene's germline CDR1 is MNHEY and CDR2 SMNVEV (reference sequence). The CDR3 sequence: CASRGGVYNEQFF. In nucleotides, the CDR3 is TGTGCCAGCAGAGGGGGGGTCTACAATGAGCAGTTCTTC.

This chain connects TRBV5-1 to TRBJ1-2; D is unresolved. Trimming removed 0 bases from V and 7 bases from J, with 13 bases in between. The CDR3 extends over 14 amino acids. Germline loops: CDR1 SGHRS, CDR2 YFSETQ. The CDR3 sequence is CASSLAESDGGYTF. Written as DNA, the CDR3 is TGCGCCAGCAGCTTGGCCGAGTCAGACGGTGGCTACACCTTC.

V is TRBV27 and J is TRBJ1-2; possible D gene TRBD1, 6 bases. The CDR3 sequence is 14 residues long. The V and J ends lost 5 bases and 4 bases respectively, with 14 bases between them. Germline-derived CDR1 and CDR2 are MNHEY and SMNVEV (reference sequence). The CDR3 spells CASSLKPGAYGYTF. The CDR3 nucleotides are TGTGCCAGCAGTCTGAAGCCGGGGGCCTATGGCTACACCTTC.

This chain joins TRBV19 and TRBJ1-5; D gene ambiguous. From germline, CDR1 is LNHDA and CDR2 SQIVND (reference sequence). The V end lost 2 bases, the J end lost 3 bases, and 8 bases lay between the germline ends. This CDR3 is built from 14 residues. CDR3 in DNA: TGTGCCAGTAGTATACTATTTACCAATCAGCCCCAGCATTTT. Its protein is CASSILFTNQPQHF.

This clone was seen once. The chain is built from TRBV29-1 and TRBJ2-3; perhaps TRBD1 as D (6 bases). Trimming removed 5 bases from V and 0 bases from J, with 15 bases in between. Germline V lookup: CDR1 SQVTM, CDR2 ANQGSEA. The CDR3 totals 15 residues. CDR3: CSVIEQGDSTDTQYF. As DNA, the CDR3 is TGCAGCGTTATTGAACAGGGTGATAGCACAGATACGCAGTATTTT.

This chain uses TRBV2 with TRBJ1-5, with D tentatively TRBD1 (6 bases). V lost 2 bases and J 5 bases, leaving 13 bases between the germline ends. CDR3 length: 15 amino acids. Germline V CDR1 and CDR2: SNHLY, FYNNEI. The CDR3 DNA reads TGTGCCAGCAGTGAATGGGTGGGGGCGCATCAGCCCCAGCATTTT. Amino acids: CASSEWVGAHQPQHF.

The rearrangement joins TRBV5-1 to TRBJ1-2; D uncertain. This CDR3 has 13 amino acids. Per germline, CDR1 SGHRS and CDR2 YFSETQ. The V and J ends lost 4 bases and 5 bases respectively, with 12 bases between them. The CDR3 spells CASSPDGRYGYTF. DNA of the CDR3: TGCGCCAGCAGCCCAGACGGGAGATATGGCTACACCTTC. Filled out from reference TRBV5-1 and TRBJ1-2, the complete variable domain reads KAGVTQTPRYLIKTRGQQVTLSCSPISGHRSVSWYQQTPGQGLQFLFEYFSETQRNKGNFPGRFSGRQFSNSRSEMNVSTLELGDSALYLCASSPDGRYGYTFGSGTRLTVV.

V is TRBV27 and J is TRBJ2-2, with a possible D match to TRBD2 (6 bases). The germline V and J ends were trimmed by 2 bases and 0 bases, with 13 bases remaining between them. The CDR3 is 17 residues long. Germline V lookup: CDR1 MNHEY, CDR2 SMNVEV (reference sequence). The CDR3 reads CASSLTLSGANTGELFF. The DNA for the CDR3 is TGTGCCAGCAGTTTAACCCTCTCGGGGGCGAACACCGGGGAGCTGTTTTTT.

The rearrangement links TRBV15 to TRBJ2-1, with D maybe TRBD2 (6 bases). Germline V gene data show CDR1 as LNHNV and CDR2 as YYDKDF (reference sequence). This CDR3 contains 15 residues. The V gene lost 0 bases and the J gene lost 7 bases, with 13 bases spanning the gap. The DNA for the CDR3 is TGTGCCACCAGCAGAGATTCTGCGGGAAGAAATGAGCAGTTCTTC. This gives the protein CATSRDSAGRNEQFF.

The V call is TRBV5-1, the J call TRBJ2-3; D call uncertain. This CDR3 has 14 amino acids. V gave up 0 bases and J gave up 1 base, with 6 bases separating them. CDR1 SGHRS and CDR2 YFSETQ come from the germline V gene. The CDR3 DNA sequence: TGCGCCAGCAGCTTGGGCGTAGGCACAGATACGCAGTATTTT. Residues: CASSLGVGTDTQYF.

J is TRBJ1-6 and V is TRBV5-1; 7 bases are shared with TRBD1. This CDR3 is 15 amino acids long. Germline CDR1 reads SGHRS; CDR2 reads YFSETQ. The junction had 6 bases not matched to a gene; V was cut back by 4 bases and J by 5 bases. DNA of the CDR3: TGCGCCAGCAGCCCCGGACAGGTTAATAATTCACCCCTCCACTTT. Amino acid sequence: CASSPGQVNNSPLHF.

The chain joins TRBV19 to TRBJ1-5; no firm D call. V was pared by 5 bases and J by 2 bases, with 13 bases between. The germline gives CDR1 LNHDA, CDR2 SQIVND (reference sequence). The CDR3 loop spans 15 amino acids. CDR3: CASSVGLWGNQPQHF. The CDR3 region has the DNA TGTGCCAGTAGTGTGGGCCTATGGGGCAATCAGCCCCAGCATTTT.

The J gene is TRBJ1-5, the V gene TRBV2; unclear D gene. The CDR3 length is 17 residues. The V gene lost 5 bases and the J gene lost 7 bases, with 24 bases spanning the gap. The germline CDR1 and CDR2 sequences are SNHLY and FYNNEI. The CDR3 DNA reads as TGTGCCAGCAGTTTACTCCGGGCAGTCCGAGGGTGGCAGCCCCAGCATTTT. It encodes CASSLLRAVRGWQPQHF.

The chain is built from TRBV5-6 and TRBJ1-4; possibly TRBD1 for D (5 bases). The CDR3 covers 15 residues. Looked up from germline, CDR1 is SGHDT and CDR2 is YYEEEE. Trimming removed 0 bases from V and 4 bases from J, with 10 bases in between. In nucleotides, the CDR3 is TGTGCCAGCAGCTTGGTGCCAGGGAGTAATGAAAAACTGTTTTTT. Translating gives CASSLVPGSNEKLFF.

V usage is TRBV2 and J usage is TRBJ1-1; 8 positions match TRBD1. The J segment lost 4 bases and the V segment lost 6 bases, leaving 10 bases of the junction unmatched. The length of the CDR3 is 15 residues. Germline V gives CDR1 SNHLY, CDR2 FYNNEI. The CDR3 DNA reads TGTGCCAGCAGGGCTATGACAGGGGATTTCACTGAAGCTTTCTTT. The encoded protein is CASRAMTGDFTEAFF.

In this sample, this clone turned up once. The chain uses TRBV30 and TRBJ1-1; D ambiguous. V was shortened by 2 bases and J by 2 bases, with 9 bases between the two germline ends. The CDR3 sequence is 13 residues long. Germline values: CDR1 GTSNPN, CDR2 SVGIG (reference sequence). The CDR3 loop is CAWSIPVNTEAFF. In nucleotides, the CDR3 is TGTGCCTGGAGTATACCGGTAAACACTGAAGCTTTCTTT.

The V and J genes are TRBV2 and TRBJ1-2; D remains unclear. The CDR3 covers 13 residues. Germline V gene lookup returns CDR1 SNHLY and CDR2 FYNNEI. Trimming took off 4 bases at V and 8 bases at J, with 14 bases between the two ends. The DNA for the CDR3 is TGTGCCAGCAGTGGGACTGTCCGTGAGGGCTACACCTTC. Protein: CASSGTVREGYTF.

The rearrangement links TRBV10-3 to TRBJ1-4; unclear D gene. V lost 11 bases and J lost 4, with 14 bases in between. CDR3 length equals 13 residues. Germline values: CDR1 ENHRY, CDR2 SYGVKD. For the CDR3, the DNA is TGTGCCGTCGCTCCAGTAAATAATGAAAAACTGTTTTTT. Protein sequence: CAVAPVNNEKLFF.

The genes are TRBV27 and TRBJ1-1, with TRBD1 matching 9 bases. The V segment lost 0 bases and the J segment 11 bases; nucleotides outside the gene matches: 7. The CDR3 contains 14 residues. Germline loops: CDR1 MNHEY, CDR2 SMNVEV (reference sequence). Written as DNA, the CDR3 is TGTGCCAGCAGTTTATCGCCGGGACAGGGAGGGGCTTTCTTT. It encodes CASSLSPGQGGAFF.

The V call is TRBV28, the J call TRBJ1-1, with 8 bases fitting TRBD1. The V and J ends lost 4 bases and 6 bases, in that order; junction bases with no gene match: 7. CDR1 MDHEN and CDR2 SYDVKM come from the germline V gene. The CDR3 is 14 amino acids. CDR3 nucleotides: TGTGCCAGCAGTTCCTGGACAGGGTGGTCTGAAGCTTTCTTT. Translated: CASSSWTGWSEAFF.

V and J are TRBV10-3 and TRBJ2-2; perhaps TRBD2 as D (6 bases). The germline CDR1 and CDR2 sequences are ENHRY and SYGVKD. The V end was cut by 8 bases, the J end by 0 bases, with 13 bases between. This CDR3 is built from 15 residues. CDR3 region: CAISPTGANTGELFF. CDR3 sequence (DNA): TGTGCCATCTCCCCAACGGGAGCGAACACCGGGGAGCTGTTTTTT.

This rearrangement joins TRBV7-5 to TRBJ2-7; TRBD2 is the table's D call and was not checked against the DNA. TRBV7-5 is termed a pseudogene. The CDR3 is made up of 16 amino acids. The CDR3 coding sequence is TGTGTCAGAAGCTTAGCCCCGCGGGGGTTGATATACGAGCAGTACGTC. Residues: CVRSLAPRGLIYEQYV.

V is TRBV2 and J is TRBJ2-3; perhaps D is TRBD1 or TRBD2 (5 bases each). Trimming removed 6 bases from V and 1 base from J, with 17 bases in between. Germline V lookup: CDR1 SNHLY, CDR2 FYNNEI. The CDR3 has 16 amino acids. The CDR3 here is CASRGTPGPGTDTQYF. The CDR3 DNA sequence: TGTGCCAGCAGGGGAACTCCGGGACCTGGCACAGATACGCAGTATTTT. Variable domain in full (rest from reference TRBV2 and TRBJ2-3): EPEVTQTPSHQVTQMGQEVILRCVPISNHLYFYWYRQILGQKVEFLVSFYNNEISEKSEIFDDQFSVERPDGSNFTLKIRSTKLEDSAMYFCASRGTPGPGTDTQYFGPGTRLTVL.

The chain recombines TRBV6-5 with TRBJ1-5, with TRBD1 matching 7 bases. Germline V lookup: CDR1 MNHEY, CDR2 SVGAGI. The length of the CDR3 is 13 residues. Losses at the gene ends were 6 bases for V and 6 bases for J; bases not matched to a gene: 5. CDR3 sequence: CASRSRDSQPQHF. The CDR3 DNA reads as TGTGCCAGCAGATCCCGGGACAGTCAGCCCCAGCATTTT.